The clone carrying this T cell receptor (beta chain) was seen a few times. Its antigen is unidentified. This specimen belongs to a study of cytomegalovirus exposure and HLA in healthy donors. At the level of the study: In a previous analysis, nearly 120 million unique TCR beta sequences were found from 150 million to 200 million T cells.

Whole-study results and caveats: The majority of CMV-associated TCR beta chains were reported as apparently HLA-restricted in a later analysis.

PCR used 60 Vbeta primers and 13 Jbeta primers. The protocol was immunoSEQ multiplex PCR, while the TCRdb copy is restricted to in-frame clones and leaves out a portion. The sample lists 150,000 or so clones, roughly 74% occurring once. CDR1 SGDLS and CDR2 YYNGEE come from the germline V gene. CDR3 length equals 15 residues. The trim removed 4 bases at V and 7 bases at J, leaving 6 bases unmatched. Donors consisted of healthy bone marrow donors. Sequences were obtained from PBMCs. This chain links TRBV9 with TRBJ1-6; 9 bases are shared with TRBD1. The sequence was obtained from a man in his forties in good health and CMV-seronegative. CDR3 protein: CASSTGTGHNSPLHF. Here the CDR3 DNA reads TGTGCCAGCAGCACTGGGACAGGGCACAATTCACCCCTCCACTTT. Using reference TRBV9 and TRBJ1-6 for the parts outside the CDR3, the full variable domain is DSGVTQTPKHLITATGQRVTLRCSPRSGDLSVYWYQQSLDQGLQFLIQYYNGEERAKGNILERFSAQQFPDLHSELNLSSLELGDSALYFCASSTGTGHNSPLHFGNGTRLTVT.